Given below is one T cell receptor (beta chain) in context. The CDR3 spans 20 residues. This sample was taken from a study of somatic mutations in cytotoxic T cells in rheumatoid arthritis. Study processing details: After comparison against published virus-specific TCRB sequences, only a few of the patient CD8+ clones larger than 1% turned out to match them. Here immunoSEQ multiplex PCR was the method, and the copy in TCRdb shows in-frame clones only, minus some. V, J and clone size are taken as reported in that table, and D and trimming were inferred from the DNA itself. The table includes approximately 20,000 clones, less than 85% detected once.

The rearrangement links TRBV21-1 to TRBJ2-4; TRBD1 is the table's D call and was not checked against the DNA. TRBV21-1 is reported as a pseudogene. Sequencing was performed on CD8+ T cells sorted from blood. This sequence was found in a woman between 40 and 55 years old with rheumatoid arthritis. The CDR3 spells CASTQEGRDRQLLAKNIQYF. The CDR3 DNA follows: TGTGCCAGCACCCAAGAAGGGCGGGACAGACAGTTACTAGCCAAAAACATTCAGTACTTC.